Listed below are T cell receptor beta chains from one sample, sequenced in a study of T cell changes during pregnancy in multiple sclerosis. This table comes from immunoSEQ multiplex PCR, and its TCRdb copy is limited to in-frame clones, with some not included. The repertoire holds tens of thousands of clones, with roughly nine tenths as singletons. Specimen: peripheral blood, collected after pregnancy. These receptors came from a female donor in good health, enrolled as a control in a pregnancy study. Both conserved end residues are part of each CDR3. A D gene is named only where the DNA matches it firmly. Some rows have no size entry. The others give once, few or many, or a class for an expanded clone.

>TRBV7-2|.|.|TRBJ2-3
TGTGCCAGCAGCCCTAGCTCTTCGGATACGCAGTATTTT
CASSPSSSDTQYF
>TRBV4-1|.|.|TRBJ2-3
TGCGCCAGCAGCCAATACCACGCGGGGATTAGCACAGATACGCAGTATTTT
CASSQYHAGISTDTQYF
>TRBV20-1|.|.|TRBJ2-2
TGCAGTGCTAGAGTACTCGGGGAGCTGTTTTTT
CSARVLGELFF
>TRBV15|.|.|TRBJ2-7
TGTGCCACCACCCCCGCTGGGGGGACCTACTACGAGCAGTACTTC
CATTPAGGTYYEQYF
>TRBV5-4|.|.|TRBJ2-2
TGTGCCAGCAGCTTCTCGTCCAGCACCGGGGAGCTGTTTTTT
CASSFSSSTGELFF
>TRBV10-2|.|.|TRBJ2-7
TGCGCCAGCAGTGACAGGGGGGTTCACGAGCAGTACTTC
CASSDRGVHEQYF
>TRBV20-1|.|TRBD1|TRBJ1-1
TGCAGTGCAGCCGGGACAGATGAAGCTTTCTTT
CSAAGTDEAFF
>TRBV19|.|TRBD1|TRBJ2-3
TGTGCCAGTAGAGCTCCGGGACAGGGAATGGGGCAGTATTTT
CASRAPGQGMGQYF
>TRBV5-1|.|TRBD1|TRBJ1-2
TGCGCCAGCAGCACCGGACAGGGGGCTAACTATGGCTACACCTTC
CASSTGQGANYGYTF
>TRBV6-5|.|.|TRBJ1-2
TGTGCCAGCAGCCCTGGGGGCCAAAGCTATGGCTACACCTTC
CASSPGGQSYGYTF
>TRBV2|.|.|TRBJ1-2
TGTGCCAGCAGCCTTCAGCGCTATGGCTACACCTTC
CASSLQRYGYTF
>TRBV5-1|once|TRBD2|TRBJ2-7
TGCGCCAGCAGCTTGGAGGCGCCGGGACTAGCGAATGGCGAGCAGTACTTC
CASSLEAPGLANGEQYF
>TRBV2|.|TRBD2|TRBJ2-1
TGTGCCAGCAGTGTAGCGGGAGGGCCCGGAGATGAGCAGTTCTTC
CASSVAGGPGDEQFF
>TRBV30|once|TRBD1|TRBJ1-2
TGTGCCTGGAGTAACCGGGACAGCTATGGCTACACCTTC
CAWSNRDSYGYTF
>TRBV7-9|.|TRBD2|TRBJ2-5
TGTGCCAGCAGCCAGCTGGCGGGGGGCCAAGAGACCCAGTACTTC
CASSQLAGGQETQYF